This T cell receptor (beta chain) was found in a study of control samples from healthy donors and cancer patients. The CDR3 spans 14 residues. Germline values: CDR1 MDHEN, CDR2 SYDVKM. J was trimmed by 3 bases and V by 3 bases; bases with no gene match: 2. Method: immunoSEQ multiplex PCR; TCRdb's copy keeps in-frame clones and lacks some. The sample contains 150,000 to 200,000 clones, 91% of which appear only once. This TCR was recovered from a woman aged 25-40 years in good health. The gene calls are TRBV28 and TRBJ1-5, with TRBD1 matching over 7 bases. Input material: blood. CDR3 residues: CASSFRGDNQPQHF. Here the CDR3 DNA reads TGTGCCAGCAGTTTCAGGGGGGACAATCAGCCCCAGCATTTT.